These 28 T cell receptor beta chains were all obtained from the same sample, sequenced in a study of regulatory T cells in long-lasting Graves disease. Time point defined: newly diagnosed GD, antithyroid drugs for less than 3 months. RNA from PBMCs was the source of the TCR library. According to the study, TCR beta libraries were built with iRepertoire HTBI primers and CDR3-region Arm-PCR. TCRdb fed the multiplex PCR reads into MiXCR, producing one record per CDR3 protein. Of 350,000 to 450,000 distinct CDR3 sequences in the sample, about 16% were seen once. The same sample was also studied in work on T cells in Graves' hyperthyroidism and ophthalmopathy.

The starting material was peripheral blood mononuclear cells (PBMCs), obtained at new diagnosis, from a patient treated with antithyroid drugs. The receptor set was obtained from a woman aged 30 to 39 with Graves disease.

This clonotype was counted only a few times. V is TRBV15 and J is TRBJ2-5; D is possibly TRBD2 (6 bases). The CDR3 length is 15 residues. Germline loops: CDR1 LNHNV, CDR2 YYDKDF (reference sequence). Trimming pared 0 bases from V and 2 bases from J, leaving 10 bases between. CDR3: CATSRDYGSQETQYF. The CDR3 DNA follows: TGTGCCACCAGCAGAGATTACGGGAGTCAAGAGACCCAGTACTTC.

The rearrangement uses TRBV14 and TRBJ2-7; either TRBD1 or TRBD2 may supply D (5 bases each). V lost 3 bases, J lost 6 bases, and 12 bases lay in between. The CDR3 is 13 residues long. Germline CDR1 is SGHDN and CDR2 is FVKESK. CDR3 residues: CASSQRGVVEQYF. The CDR3 nucleotides are TGTGCCAGCAGCCAGCGAGGGGTTGTCGAGCAGTACTTC.

The chain recombines TRBV29-1 with TRBJ2-3, with 9 bases matching TRBD2. The germline V gene encodes CDR1 SQVTM and CDR2 ANQGSEA. This CDR3 spans 16 amino acids. The V and J ends lost 6 bases and 2 bases, in that order; junction bases with no gene match: 12. The CDR3 DNA is TGCAGCGTCACTTGGGGGGCTAGCGGGGTCACAGATACGCAGTATTTT. Residues: CSVTWGASGVTDTQYF.

This clonotype was seen repeatedly, ten times or more. The chain carries TRBV12-3 or TRBV12-4 and TRBJ2-5; the D is unclear. Trimming shortened V by 3 bases and J by 2 bases, and 10 bases separated the two germline ends. This CDR3 spans 14 amino acids. CDR3 sequence: CASSFGASQETQYF. CDR3 nucleotides: TGTGCCAGCAGTTTCGGAGCCAGTCAAGAGACCCAGTACTTC.

This clonotype was counted at least ten times. V is TRBV27 and J is TRBJ2-3, with 9 bases lining up with TRBD2. Unmatched junction bases numbered 5, after V lost 4 bases and J lost 0 bases. Per germline, CDR1 MNHEY and CDR2 SMNVEV (reference sequence). CDR3 length equals 16 residues. The CDR3 reads CASSSGLATSTDTQYF. CDR3 bases: TGTGCCAGCAGTTCCGGACTAGCGACTAGCACAGATACGCAGTATTTT.

This clonotype appeared a few times. The rearrangement uses TRBV12-3 or TRBV12-4 and TRBJ2-1; weak D call: TRBD1 (6 bases). V gave up 4 bases and J gave up 7 bases, with 11 bases separating them. The CDR3 totals 13 residues. CDR3 sequence (DNA): TGTGCCAGCAGTTCACCTAGGGGGAATGAGCAGTTCTTC. Residues: CASSSPRGNEQFF.

This clonotype was detected many times. The chain links TRBV27 to TRBJ2-3, with 9 bases identical to TRBD2. Germline-derived CDR1 and CDR2 are MNHEY and SMNVEV (reference sequence). Germline trimming cut 4 bases from V and 6 bases from J; bases unmatched to any gene: 5. The CDR3 is 14 amino acids. The CDR3 loop is CASSSGLASDTQYF. The CDR3 coding sequence is TGTGCCAGCAGTTCGGGACTAGCCTCGGATACGCAGTATTTT.

There are many counts of this clonotype. The CDR3 DNA follows: TGTGCCAGCAGAGACTCGGGAGGGCCTTTTAATGAGCAGTTCTTC. It encodes CASRDSGGPFNEQFF. The chain couples TRBV2 to TRBJ2-1, with 8 bases fitting TRBD2. Germline CDR1 and CDR2: SNHLY and FYNNEI. CDR3 length equals 15 residues. V lost 6 bases to trimming and J lost 7 bases; unmatched junction nucleotides: 11.

The chain joins TRBV2 to TRBJ2-3; TRBD1 might be the D (6 bases). Trimming stripped 7 bases from V and 1 base from J, with 30 bases between. CDR3 length equals 20 residues. Germline V gene lookup returns CDR1 SNHLY and CDR2 FYNNEI. The CDR3 nucleotides are TGTGCCAGCACCCCTTTCGTGGGGGCACTAGGGCCTGGGGGCACAGATACGCAGTATTTT. Its translation is CASTPFVGALGPGGTDTQYF.

There are many counts of this clonotype. The rearrangement links TRBV5-1 to TRBJ2-1; D is perhaps TRBD1 (7 bases). Germline V gene sequence: CDR1 SGHRS, CDR2 YFSETQ. V lost 0 bases, J lost 4 bases, and 11 bases lay in between. This CDR3 has 15 amino acids. CDR3 sequence (DNA): TGCGCCAGCAGCTTGGTGGGGGGACAGTACAATGAGCAGTTCTTC. Translated: CASSLVGGQYNEQFF.

This clonotype was recorded at least ten times. The gene calls are TRBV12-3 or TRBV12-4 and TRBJ2-7; the D is unclear. V lost 4 bases to trimming and J lost 0 bases, with 10 bases between them. CDR3 size: 14 residues. The CDR3 DNA follows: TGTGCCAGCAGTTCGGACGGAGTCTCCTACGAGCAGTACTTC. It is translated as CASSSDGVSYEQYF.

This clonotype was seen at least ten times. The gene calls are TRBV7-2 and TRBJ2-3, with 10 positions matching TRBD2. The CDR3 runs 21 residues. Germline CDR1 is SGHTA and CDR2 is FQGNSA. V trimming: 0 bases; J trimming: 1 base; junction bases outside the gene matches: 16. CDR3 sequence (DNA): TGTGCCAGCAGCTTAGCGGGAGGTGACGGCCCGCTAGCGGGAGGCACAGATACGCAGTATTTT. Protein: CASSLAGGDGPLAGGTDTQYF.

This clonotype has more than one count but fewer than ten. V gene TRBV29-1 combines with J gene TRBJ2-6, with D perhaps assigned TRBD1 or TRBD2 (5 bases each). The CDR3 contains 15 residues. Germline V gene lookup returns CDR1 SQVTM and CDR2 ANQGSEA. V gave up 4 bases and J gave up 0 bases, with 10 bases separating them. CDR3 DNA: TGCAGCGTTGGGGACGGATACTCTGGGGCCAACGTCCTGACTTTC. It is translated as CSVGDGYSGANVLTF.

DNA for the CDR3: TGCGCCAGCAGTGAGTCTACCCCCGGGGAGCTGTTTTTT. It encodes CASSESTPGELFF. V gene TRBV10-2 combines with J gene TRBJ2-2; D unclear. V gave up 0 bases and J gave up 6 bases, with 5 bases separating them. This CDR3 has 13 residues. Germline CDR1 reads WSHSY; CDR2 reads SAAADI.

In this sample, this clonotype turned up a few times. The V and J genes are TRBV5-6 and TRBJ2-7, with D possibly TRBD1 on 6 matching bases. V lost 0 bases and J lost 4, with 11 bases in between. Germline values: CDR1 SGHDT, CDR2 YYEEEE. The CDR3 contains 14 residues. Written as DNA, the CDR3 is TGTGCCAGCAGCTTGGGAGCAGGGGAGTACGAGCAGTACTTC. Residues: CASSLGAGEYEQYF. The whole variable domain, filled in from reference TRBV5-6 and TRBJ2-7, reads DAGVTQSPTHLIKTRGQQVTLRCSPKSGHDTVSWYQQALGQGPQFIFQYYEEEERQRGNFPDRFSGHQFPNYSSELNVNALLLGDSALYLCASSLGAGEYEQYFGPGTRLTVT.

This clonotype was observed many times. The chain carries TRBV12-3 or TRBV12-4 and TRBJ1-2; perhaps TRBD1 as D (5 bases). The V and J ends lost 1 base and 5 bases respectively, with 14 bases between them. The CDR3 extends over 15 amino acids. CDR3 sequence (DNA): TGTGCCAGCAGTTTAGATCCGGGCAGGGCGTATGGCTACACCTTC. As protein: CASSLDPGRAYGYTF.

This clonotype was detected many times. The V call is TRBV7-6, the J call TRBJ2-7; D remains ambiguous. The CDR3 has 16 residues. Trimming shortened V by 2 bases and J by 0 bases, and 14 bases separated the two germline ends. Germline V CDR1 and CDR2: SGHVS, FNYEAQ. The DNA for the CDR3 is TGTGCCAGCAGCTTATACACCCTTGACAACTCCTACGAGCAGTACTTC. Protein product: CASSLYTLDNSYEQYF.

The rearrangement uses TRBV6-9 and TRBJ1-3; D may be TRBD1 (6 bases). The CDR3 length is 14 residues. CDR1 and CDR2 from the germline V gene are MNHGY and SVAAGI. The V end lost 3 bases, the J end lost 13 bases, and 19 bases lay between the germline ends. The CDR3 region is CASSYTGQSDWIYF. In nucleotides, the CDR3 is TGTGCCAGCAGTTACACCGGACAGTCGGACTGGATATATTTT.

This clonotype was recorded many times. This chain joins TRBV7-8 and TRBJ2-3, with TRBD2 matching over 8 bases. Germline lookup yields CDR1 SGHVS and CDR2 FQNEAQ. This CDR3 region has 16 residues. With V trimmed by 5 bases and J by 1 base, 8 bases remained unmatched. CDR3 nucleotides: TGTGCCAGCAGCCCTCGAGCGGGAGTGGGCACAGATACGCAGTATTTT. Its protein is CASSPRAGVGTDTQYF.

This clonotype was counted at least ten times. In DNA, the CDR3 is TGTGCCAGCAGCTTCGAAGCGGGAGGGCTGCTTGGTGAGCAGTTCTTC. Translating it yields CASSFEAGGLLGEQFF. The rearrangement uses TRBV7-6 and TRBJ2-1; TRBD2 matches at 10 bases. J lost 9 bases, V lost 3 bases, and 11 bases had no gene match. This CDR3 comprises 16 residues. CDR1 is SGHVS and CDR2 is FNYEAQ in the germline V gene. The entire variable domain, with the rest obtained from reference TRBV7-6 and TRBJ2-1, is as follows: GAGVSQSPRYKVTKRGQDVALRCDPISGHVSLYWYRQALGQGPEFLTYFNYEAQQDKSGLPNDRFSAERPEGSISTLTIQRTEQRDSAMYRCASSFEAGGLLGEQFFGPGTRLTVL.

This clonotype was observed at least ten times. The genes are TRBV3-1 and TRBJ1-6; 9 bases map to TRBD1. This CDR3 contains 16 residues. The junction had 4 bases not matched to a gene; V was cut back by 0 bases and J by 7 bases. The germline CDR1 and CDR2 sequences are LGHDT and YNNKEL (reference sequence). The CDR3 here is CASSQDGQGQNSPLHF. The CDR3 bases are TGTGCCAGCAGCCAAGATGGACAGGGGCAAAATTCACCCCTCCACTTT.

This clonotype has a handful of counts. J is TRBJ1-4 and V is TRBV5-6, with 9 bases matching TRBD1. CDR1 and CDR2 (germline): SGHDT, YYEEEE. V lost 3 bases and J lost 6; bases outside the gene matches: 6. The CDR3 spans 15 residues. CDR3: CASSSKQGADEKLFF. As DNA, the CDR3 is TGTGCCAGCAGCTCTAAACAGGGGGCTGATGAAAAACTGTTTTTT.

V is TRBV30 and J is TRBJ2-2; D is ambiguous. The V gene's germline CDR1 is GTSNPN and CDR2 SVGIG (reference sequence). The CDR3 extends over 16 amino acids. V was pared by 4 bases and J by 4 bases, with 19 bases between. CDR3 sequence reads: CAWIKTGVSVTGELFF. The CDR3 DNA sequence: TGTGCCTGGATAAAAACGGGTGTCTCTGTCACCGGGGAGCTGTTTTTT.

This clonotype was seen at least ten times. V is TRBV18 and J is TRBJ2-7; TRBD2 matches 8 bases. Germline V gene sequence: CDR1 KGHSH, CDR2 LQKENI. V shed 4 bases and J 5 bases; nucleotides not matched to a gene: 7. The CDR3 is 14 residues long. CDR3 sequence (DNA): TGTGCCAGCTCACGGAGCGGGAGCGAGAACGAGCAGTACTTC. This translates into CASSRSGSENEQYF.

The V call is TRBV5-1, the J call TRBJ2-7; tentative D call: TRBD2 (5 bases). Germline CDR1 reads SGHRS; CDR2 reads YFSETQ. V was cut by 4 bases and J by 5 bases, with 13 bases left in between. This CDR3 contains 13 residues. For the CDR3, the DNA is TGCGCCAGCAGCCCCTCTAGCCGGAACGAGCAGTACTTC. Protein: CASSPSSRNEQYF.

This clonotype has at least ten counts. An end of the junction differs from the germline gene, which may be a read error. J is TRBJ2-5 and V is TRBV7-7, with 7 bases aligning to TRBD2. The CDR3 has 15 amino acids. Germline V CDR1 and CDR2: SSHAT, FNYEAQ (reference sequence). The DNA of the CDR3 is TGTGCTAGCAGCGACGCCAACGGCGGGAGAGAGACCCAGTACTTC. Residues: CASSDANGGRETQYF.

The chain recombines TRBV12-3 or TRBV12-4 with TRBJ2-1; D not certain. This CDR3 is 20 amino acids long. Deletions cut 1 base from V and 3 bases from J, with 25 bases between. The DNA for the CDR3 is TGTGCCAGCAGTTTAGGACCCCTCCTTCCGACGAAATCGGGCTACAATGAGCAGTTCTTC. Translated, it gives CASSLGPLLPTKSGYNEQFF.

This clonotype was picked up many times. A junction end diverges from the germline sequence, so it may reflect a read error. The chain uses TRBV11-3 and TRBJ1-2; D is unresolved. The CDR3 totals 11 residues. Germline loops: CDR1 SGHNT, CDR2 YENEEA. CDR3 loop: CASSLGSTCIF. DNA for the CDR3: TGTGCCAGCAGCTTAGGAAGCACATGTATCTTC.